This record looks at one TCR beta chain sequence and its context. Antigen: not known. This record belongs to a study of brain T cells in children with intractable seizures. The study's findings and limits: Absence of clones before surgery may stem from lower sequencing depth. Only CDR3 sequence similarity suggested viral specificity, without known HCMV serostatus.

Some clones are missing from TCRdb's copy, which holds only in-frame ones; the method was immunoSEQ multiplex PCR. This repertoire shows approximately 23,000 clones, 85% to 95% found once; its top ten account for around 6%. The CDR3 is made up of 14 amino acids. Germline V gene data show CDR1 as KGHSH and CDR2 as LQKENI. V lost 3 bases and J 1 base, leaving 9 bases between the germline ends. The sequenced cases were selected for having the highest brain T cell transcript signatures. Patients received at least one anti-epileptic drug before surgery. Here the sequenced sample was peripheral blood, taken at surgery. V gene TRBV18 combines with J gene TRBJ1-1; a possible D gene is TRBD1 (5 bases). The TCR was taken from a boy younger than 18 with focal cortical dysplasia and intractable seizures. Here the CDR3 DNA reads TGTGCCAGCTCACCCCAGGGTTCGAACACTGAAGCTTTCTTT. This encodes CASSPQGSNTEAFF.